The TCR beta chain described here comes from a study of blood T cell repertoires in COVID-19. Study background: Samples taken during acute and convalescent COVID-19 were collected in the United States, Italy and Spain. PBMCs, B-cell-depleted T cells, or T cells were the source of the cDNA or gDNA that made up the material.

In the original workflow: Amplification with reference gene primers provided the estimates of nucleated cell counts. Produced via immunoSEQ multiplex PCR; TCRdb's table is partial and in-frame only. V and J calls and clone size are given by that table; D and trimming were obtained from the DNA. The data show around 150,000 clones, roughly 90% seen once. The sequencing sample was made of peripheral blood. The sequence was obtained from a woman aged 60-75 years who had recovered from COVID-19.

CDR3 DNA sequence: TGTGCCAGCCATCTCCTGCCCACAGCTGAAGCTTTCTTT. Protein sequence: CASHLLPTAEAFF. J is TRBJ1-1 and V is TRBV2; D uncertain. Germline-derived CDR1 and CDR2 are SNHLY and FYNNEI. Trimming shortened V by 8 bases and J by 6 bases, and 16 bases separated the two germline ends. CDR3 length equals 13 residues.